Included here is one T cell receptor beta chain sequence, with context. The target of this receptor is not known. Base qualities are missing; no much larger clone stands one base away. The library was generated by the immunoSEQ multiplex PCR assay. The immuneACCESS repertoire file appears here via TCRdb, limited to in-frame rearrangements. These files lack a portion of the clones; in checked studies, under half of the deficit traces to unresolved V genes, and the cause of the others is not known. The sample data list around 100,000 clones, and more than 85% of these were observed just once. 18% of the sample is held by the ten biggest clonotypes. This entry comes from a study of control samples from healthy donors and cancer patients (dated by TCRdb to the early 2020s). V lost 4 bases and J lost 0 bases, and the count of bases not matched to a germline gene is 9. The CDR3 starts with the cysteine, ends with the phenylalanine, and has 17 residues. Here the CDR3 DNA is all that survives: 51 bases in frame from base 1. CDR1 and CDR2 are read off the germline V gene as SGHDT and YYEEEE.

This TCR was sampled from a woman between 45 and 60 years old in good health. Input material: blood. In this chain, TRBV5-6 is recombined with TRBJ2-1; TRBD2 lines up with 8 middle nucleotides. The CDR3 reads CASSPSGRGVSYNEQFF. At the DNA level, the sequence is TGTGCCAGCAGCCCCTCCGGGCGGGGGGTCTCCTACAATGAGCAGTTCTTC. With all but the CDR3 taken from the reference TRBV5-6 and TRBJ2-1 genes, the full variable domain is: DAGVTQSPTHLIKTRGQQVTLRCSPKSGHDTVSWYQQALGQGPQFIFQYYEEEERQRGNFPDRFSGHQFPNYSSELNVNALLLGDSALYLCASSPSGRGVSYNEQFFGPGTRLTVL.